Listed here are 2 T cell receptor beta chains from one sample, sequenced in a study of siplizumab effects on memory and regulatory T cells. Only in-frame clones appear in the TCRdb table, and some are missing; sequencing was by immunoSEQ multiplex PCR. The sample yields about 91,000 clones, 93% seen once. Specimen: CD8+ T cells sorted from blood. The receptor set was obtained from a human donor in good health.

The rearrangement joins TRBV5-1 to TRBJ2-1, with D possibly matching TRBD2 (5 bases). The germline CDR1 and CDR2 sequences are SGHRS and YFSETQ. V lost 1 base, J lost 8 bases, and 19 bases lay in between. CDR3 length: 16 amino acids. This CDR3 is CASSLPSGPGVDEQFF. In DNA form, the CDR3 reads TGCGCCAGCAGCTTGCCGAGCGGTCCCGGGGTGGATGAGCAGTTCTTC.

The V and J genes are TRBV4-1 and TRBJ2-7; D remains unclear. Deletions cut 1 base from V and 3 bases from J, with 4 bases between. The CDR3 length is 12 residues. Germline V gives CDR1 MGHRA, CDR2 YSYEKL. The CDR3 reads CASSQGGYEQYF. The DNA of the CDR3 is TGCGCCAGCAGCCAAGGGGGCTACGAGCAGTACTTC.